This passage covers 13 T cell receptor beta chains from one sample sequenced in a study of shared clonotypes between healthy human individuals. Method: immunoSEQ multiplex PCR; TCRdb's copy keeps in-frame clones and lacks some. The sample lists 90,000 to 100,000 clones, roughly 45% seen once, with roughly 15% in the top ten. Sequencing used PBMCs. These receptors were collected from a woman aged 40-49 years in good health. Some clones in this sample may be carry-over from other donors' samples.

The chain combines TRBV30 with TRBJ2-1; a possible D gene is TRBD1 (5 bases). Germline-derived CDR1 and CDR2 are GTSNPN and SVGIG (reference sequence). V lost 0 bases and J 4 bases, leaving 13 bases between the germline ends. There are 15 residues in the CDR3. The CDR3 region is CAWSVLGAGYNEQFF. The CDR3 coding sequence is TGTGCCTGGAGTGTACTTGGGGCAGGTTACAATGAGCAGTTCTTC.

This clone was seen repeatedly, ten times or more. Other DNA sequences in this sample translate to the same CDR3. The rearrangement links TRBV9 to TRBJ1-1; D ambiguous. The V end was cut by 3 bases, the J end by 2 bases, with 8 bases between. Germline-derived CDR1 and CDR2 are SGDLS and YYNGEE. The CDR3 contains 13 residues. The CDR3 region has the DNA TGTGCCAGCAGCGCCACAGTTAACACTGAAGCTTTCTTT. Encoded protein: CASSATVNTEAFF.

V usage is TRBV11-2 and J usage is TRBJ2-7, with 7 bases aligning to TRBD2. CDR3 size: 13 residues. The V gene's germline CDR1 is SGHAT and CDR2 FQNNGV. V was clipped by 6 bases and J by 3 bases; unmatched bases: 5. The CDR3 protein is CASRSSGLYEQYF. The CDR3 nucleotides are TGTGCCAGCAGAAGTAGCGGGCTCTACGAGCAGTACTTC. The full variable domain, in which reference TRBV11-2 and TRBJ2-7 provide the parts outside the CDR3, is EAGVAQSPRYKIIEKRQSVAFWCNPISGHATLYWYQQILGQGPKLLIQFQNNGVVDDSQLPKDRFSAERLKGVDSTLKIQPAKLEDSAVYLCASRSSGLYEQYFGPGTRLTVT.

The chain recombines TRBV6-5 with TRBJ2-7; tentative D call: TRBD1 (6 bases). The CDR3 is made up of 13 amino acids. The germline V and J ends were trimmed by 6 bases and 1 base, with 10 bases remaining between them. CDR1 is MNHEY, CDR2 SVGAGI, per germline. This chain's CDR3 is CASSWGPSYEQYF. CDR3 sequence (DNA): TGTGCCAGCAGCTGGGGGCCTTCCTACGAGCAGTACTTC.

This clone was found many times. J is TRBJ2-7 and V is TRBV30; D might be TRBD2 (5 bases). V was shortened by 0 bases and J by 3 bases, with 9 bases between the two germline ends. Looked up from germline, CDR1 is GTSNPN and CDR2 is SVGIG (reference sequence). The CDR3 covers 13 residues. The CDR3 nucleotides are TGTGCCTGGAGTGTACTAGTGAACTACGAGCAGTACTTC. Translation gives CAWSVLVNYEQYF.

The chain combines TRBV6-6 with TRBJ1-2, with a tentative D call TRBD1 (5 bases). V dropped 10 bases and J dropped 8 bases, with 17 bases sitting between them. Germline loops: CDR1 MNHNY, CDR2 SVGAGI (reference sequence). This CDR3 region has 12 residues. The CDR3 nucleotides read TGTGCCACCTCCCACCTTAGGGACGGCTACACCTTC. Its translation is CATSHLRDGYTF.

The chain recombines TRBV28 with TRBJ2-3; TRBD2 agrees at 16 bases. This CDR3 has 18 amino acids. Germline V gene data show CDR1 as MDHEN and CDR2 as SYDVKM. The ends lost 6 bases at V and 3 bases at J; junction bases unmatched: 9. CDR3 protein: CASRSMGLAGGLTDTQYF. The CDR3 region has the DNA TGTGCCAGCAGATCCATGGGACTAGCGGGAGGGCTGACAGATACGCAGTATTTT.

The chain is built from TRBV7-9 and TRBJ2-5, with 8 bases aligning to TRBD1. This CDR3 region has 12 residues. Looked up from germline, CDR1 is SEHNR and CDR2 is FQNEAQ (reference sequence). The ends lost 8 bases at V and 5 bases at J; junction bases unmatched: 4. Here the CDR3 DNA reads TGTGCCAGCGGTACAGGGGGGGAGACCCAGTACTTC. As protein: CASGTGGETQYF.

The chain joins TRBV7-2 to TRBJ1-2; TRBD1 agrees at 7 bases. CDR1 and CDR2 from the germline V gene are SGHTA and FQGNSA. The ends lost 0 bases at V and 4 bases at J; junction bases unmatched: 5. The CDR3 contains 15 residues. The CDR3 spells CASSLAGQAGYGYTF. CDR3 DNA: TGTGCCAGCAGCTTAGCCGGACAGGCTGGCTATGGCTACACCTTC.

Of note for this clone: A far larger clone is only one base removed, so a read error is likely. The chain employs TRBV30 and TRBJ1-1; 7 bases are a match to TRBD1. Trimming at V came to 4 bases and at J to 7 bases, leaving 9 bases not matched to a gene. The CDR3 length is 13 residues. The germline V gene has CDR1 GTSNPN and CDR2 SVGIG (reference sequence). The DNA for the CDR3 is TGTGCCTGGACCAGGCAGAGGGACAGTGAAGCTTTCTTT. This encodes CAWTRQRDSEAFF.

The rearrangement joins TRBV5-1 to TRBJ2-7; D remains ambiguous. The germline V and J ends were trimmed by 0 bases and 0 bases, with 7 bases remaining between them. This CDR3 has 14 amino acids. Germline CDR1 is SGHRS and CDR2 is YFSETQ. CDR3 bases: TGCGCCAGCAGCTTGGCAACAGCCTCCTACGAGCAGTACTTC. It encodes CASSLATASYEQYF.

The V and J genes are TRBV5-4 and TRBJ1-5; no clear D. V lost 0 bases to trimming and J lost 6 bases, with 4 bases between them. CDR1 is SGHNT and CDR2 is YYREEE in the germline V gene (reference sequence). The CDR3 is 12 amino acids. CDR3 in DNA: TGTGCCAGCAGCTTGGACAGTCAGCCCCAGCATTTT. Encoded protein: CASSLDSQPQHF.

This clone was observed at least ten times. V gene TRBV5-1 combines with J gene TRBJ2-7; unclear D gene. The CDR3 covers 12 residues. In germline, CDR1 is SGHRS, CDR2 YFSETQ. V was clipped by 1 base and J by 3 bases, with 5 bases between them. The CDR3 coding sequence is TGCGCCAGCAGCTTGACATACTACGAGCAGTACTTC. Its protein product is CASSLTYYEQYF.